This paragraph covers one TCR beta chain sequence. This clonotype was detected only a few times. Its target antigen remains unknown. Base-call qualities are not available, and no considerably larger clone is one nucleotide away. Ficoll-Paque density gradient centrifugation was the method used to isolate PBMCs. These data come from a study of T-cell memory formation after mild COVID-19 (dated by TCRdb to the early 2020s). About the study as a whole: TCR sequence clusters from the two donors were found to be largely donor specific. In a couple of donors, T-cell clones that expanded and contracted after mild COVID-19 were tracked by sequencing TCRalpha and TCRbeta repertoires over time. Two young, previously healthy adult volunteers made up the cohort, one male and one female.

There are 14 amino acids in the CDR3, from cysteine to phenylalanine inclusive. The sequence is cut down to CDR3 DNA, 42 bases in frame from base 1. From a lookup of the germline V gene, CDR1 and CDR2 are MNHEY and SVGAGI. Relative to germline, V is missing 2 bases and J is missing 2 bases, with 1 base of the junction outside any gene match. Sequencing instrument: Illumina NovaSeq 6000. Using 5'RACE with constant-segment primers, TCRalpha and TCRbeta cDNA libraries were constructed, with sample barcodes and unique molecular identifiers added in the process. RNA was extracted from every sample with Trizol reagent. Amplification of the libraries took two PCR steps, and the second step added a second sample barcode plus Illumina TruSeq adapters. Sequencing of libraries was performed on an Illumina NovaSeq with 2 x 150 bp paired-end reads. In the paper's pipeline: Reads were demultiplexed and collapsed into UMI-guided consensus sequences with migec v1.2.7. With mixcr v2.1.11, UMI consensuses were aligned to TRA and TRB V and J templates and assembled into clonotypes. Clonotypes were classified as expanded or contracted when called significant by both edgeR and NoisET, with noise models trained on biological replicates. For edgeR calls, the cutoffs were a false discovery rate-adjusted p below 0.01 and a log2 fold-change threshold of 1. As an exploratory analysis of dynamics, max-normalized trajectories of the 1000 most abundant clonotypes were examined by PCA with hierarchical clustering. Separately sequenced CD4+ and CD8+ repertoires were used to assign the CD4 or CD8 phenotype of responding clones. TCRdb trimmed public reads at Q25 via fastp, called clones via MiXCR and kept in-frame beta chains. Every distinct CDR3 protein forms one entry, paired with its most common genes and DNA. None of the V and J calls come from the authors' own analysis; TCRdb made them. This sample is represented by about 610,000 distinct CDR3 sequences; 17% of them were singletons. Clones ranked in the top ten supply just over 8% of the sample.

What the work shows at the level of the full study, not this receptor alone: The study included only a couple of mild cases, and larger cohorts that include severe cases with pre-infection samples were judged to be necessary. From day 15 to 85, contracting clones showed balanced CD4/CD8 phenotypes, whereas a second wave of clones that expanded from day 15 to 37 leaned towards CD4+. Some responding clones were detected in pre-infection memory, suggesting pre-existing cross-reactive memory T cells joined the SARS-CoV-2 response. Contracting CD4+ clones were located mainly in the CM and EM memory subsets, whereas CD8+ clones were found to be enriched in EMRA. SARS-CoV-2 specificity was not confirmed for the second-wave clones peaking on day 37.

The sequence was collected from an adult woman who had mild COVID-19 (a few samples of this study predate the infection). The sample titles of this study are shuffled in the database, so cell type and time point are left out; the donor was told from shared clones. The material sequenced was PBMCs or a T cell subset sorted from them (not recorded which). The V gene is TRBV6-5 and the J gene is TRBJ2-5, with 8 central nucleotides matching TRBD1. The CDR3 sequence is CASSYHRGQETQYF. The nucleotides are TGTGCCAGCAGTTACCACAGGGGGCAAGAGACCCAGTACTTC.